These 14 T cell receptor beta chains were all obtained from the same sample, sequenced in a study of cytomegalovirus exposure and HLA in healthy donors listed by TCRdb under 2017. The library was produced with the immunoSEQ multiplex PCR assay. TCRdb mirrors the immuneACCESS table, restricted to in-frame sequences. Some clones are absent from its copies; in checked studies, under half trace to an unresolved V gene, and the reason for the others is unknown. The sample has some 150,000 clones on record, about 86% of them singletons. The ten largest account for about 20% of the sample. Sequenced sample: PBMCs. The source of these receptors is a man younger than 35 in good health and CMV-seropositive.

The J gene is TRBJ2-3, the V gene TRBV19, with 16 nucleotides matching TRBD2. The V and J ends lost 6 bases and 8 bases, in that order; junction bases with no gene match: 8. Germline V gives CDR1 LNHDA, CDR2 SQIVND (reference sequence). The CDR3 is 16 residues long. The CDR3 DNA is TGTGCCAGTAGGCCCGGGACTAGCGGGAGGGGGGGTACGCAGTATTTT. Its protein product is CASRPGTSGRGGTQYF. Complete variable domain (other parts from reference TRBV19 and TRBJ2-3): DGGITQSPKYLFRKEGQNVTLSCEQNLNHDAMYWYRQDPGQGLRLIYYSQIVNDFQKGDIAEGYSVSREKKESFPLTVTSAQKNPTAFYLCASRPGTSGRGGTQYFGPGTRLTVL.

This chain joins TRBV27 and TRBJ2-7; 10 nucleotides match TRBD1. Losses at the gene ends were 4 bases for V and 3 bases for J; bases not matched to a gene: 6. CDR1 and CDR2 from the germline V gene are MNHEY and SMNVEV (reference sequence). CDR3 length: 15 residues. The chain's CDR3 is CASSSTGTGDYEQYF. CDR3 nucleotide sequence: TGTGCCAGCAGTTCTACCGGGACAGGGGACTACGAGCAGTACTTC.

This clone was detected only once. This chain connects TRBV4-3 to TRBJ2-2, with 11 nucleotides matching TRBD2. The germline gives CDR1 LGHNA, CDR2 YSLEER. The CDR3 has 17 amino acids. J gave up 4 bases and V 3 bases, and 7 bases lay outside the gene matches. As DNA, the CDR3 is TGCGCCAGCAGCCAGAGACTAGCGGGGTCGGGCACCGGGGAGCTGTTTTTT. Amino acids: CASSQRLAGSGTGELFF.

This sequence joins TRBV5-1 and TRBJ2-5; D gene unclear. Germline-derived CDR1 and CDR2 are SGHRS and YFSETQ. Trimming pared 4 bases from V and 4 bases from J, leaving 17 bases between. This CDR3 has 15 amino acids. The CDR3 nucleotides are TGCGCCAGCAGCCCCCTATTAGAATTCGGAGAGACCCAGTACTTC. Encoded protein: CASSPLLEFGETQYF.

V is TRBV10-3 and J is TRBJ2-7, with 10 positions matching TRBD1. This CDR3 has 15 residues. Germline V CDR1 and CDR2: ENHRY, SYGVKD. Unmatched junction bases numbered 7, after V lost 6 bases and J lost 2 bases. The CDR3 here is CAIRPGTGATYEQYF. The CDR3 bases are TGTGCCATCAGGCCCGGGACAGGGGCCACCTACGAGCAGTACTTC.

This rearrangement joins TRBV7-9 to TRBJ1-1, with D unclear. This CDR3 has 9 amino acids. V lost 4 bases and J 9 bases, leaving 3 bases between the germline ends. Germline V gene sequence: CDR1 SEHNR, CDR2 FQNEAQ (reference sequence). The CDR3 reads CASSSKAFF. The CDR3 DNA follows: TGTGCCAGCAGCTCAAAAGCTTTCTTT. The whole variable domain, remainder taken from reference TRBV7-9 and TRBJ1-1, is DTGVSQNPRHKITKRGQNVTFRCDPISEHNRLYWYRQTLGQGPEFLTYFQNEAQLEKSRLLSDRFSAERPKGSFSTLEIQRTEQGDSAMYLCASSSKAFFGQGTRLTVV.

The chain employs TRBV13 and TRBJ1-6, with 7 bases aligning to TRBD1. Trimming cost V 4 bases and J 8 bases; bases outside gene matches: 5. Germline assignment: CDR1 PRHDT and CDR2 FYEKMQ (reference sequence). The CDR3 has 14 amino acids. The CDR3 nucleotides read TGTGCCAGCAGCTCCCGGGACAGTTATTCACCCCTCCACTTT. This encodes CASSSRDSYSPLHF.

The chain uses TRBV4-3 and TRBJ2-1; TRBD2 matches 8 bases. After removal of 0 bases from V and 6 bases from J, the junction contained 4 bases not matched to a gene. The CDR3 loop spans 15 amino acids. Germline values: CDR1 LGHNA, CDR2 YSLEER. The CDR3 here is CASSQDGGGPNEQFF. The CDR3 nucleotides are TGCGCCAGCAGCCAAGACGGGGGGGGCCCCAATGAGCAGTTCTTC.

The chain combines TRBV4-1 with TRBJ1-2, with 8 bases matching TRBD1. From germline, CDR1 is MGHRA and CDR2 YSYEKL. There are 15 residues in the CDR3. V was clipped by 4 bases and J by 2 bases; unmatched bases: 6. The CDR3 DNA reads as TGCGCCAGCAGCCCGCAACAGGGGGGGAACTATGGCTACACCTTC. Its translation: CASSPQQGGNYGYTF.

This sequence joins TRBV13 and TRBJ2-2, with D perhaps matching TRBD2 (5 bases). The V end lost 5 bases, the J end lost 3 bases, and 16 bases lay between the germline ends. The length of the CDR3 is 16 residues. From germline, CDR1 is PRHDT and CDR2 FYEKMQ (reference sequence). CDR3 DNA sequence: TGTGCCAGCAGCAGTCCGGGGTACCCGGACACCGGGGAGCTGTTTTTT. The encoded protein is CASSSPGYPDTGELFF.

V usage is TRBV18 and J usage is TRBJ2-5; no clear D gene. With 5 bases removed from V and 5 bases from J, the gap between germline ends came to 18 bases. The CDR3 spans 15 residues. CDR1 and CDR2 from the germline V gene are KGHSH and LQKENI. CDR3 amino acids: CASSATDQRGETQYF. The CDR3 nucleotides read TGTGCCAGCTCAGCTACCGATCAGCGTGGGGAGACCCAGTACTTC.

This clone has just one count. The V and J genes are TRBV18 and TRBJ1-2; 7 bases map to TRBD1. J gave up 5 bases and V 1 base, and 7 bases lay outside the gene matches. Germline values: CDR1 KGHSH, CDR2 LQKENI. This CDR3 spans 15 amino acids. The CDR3 is CASSPREGGPYGYTF. CDR3 DNA sequence: TGTGCCAGCTCACCACGTGAAGGGGGCCCTTATGGCTACACCTTC.

This clone was detected only once. The chain recombines TRBV18 with TRBJ2-3; D possibly corresponds to TRBD2 (6 bases). CDR1 is KGHSH, CDR2 LQKENI, per germline. This CDR3 region has 16 residues. V was shortened by 1 base and J by 2 bases, with 13 bases between the two germline ends. The CDR3, as DNA: TGTGCCAGCTCACCACTCGGAGGGAGCGCCACAGATACGCAGTATTTT. As protein: CASSPLGGSATDTQYF.

This clone was detected ten times or more. The CDR3 region is CASTPARVETQYF. The CDR3 nucleotides read TGTGCCAGCACCCCCGCACGGGTGGAGACCCAGTACTTC. V and J are TRBV5-6 and TRBJ2-5; the D is unclear. This CDR3 contains 13 residues. Germline CDR1 is SGHDT and CDR2 is YYEEEE. Between the trimmed V and J ends, which lost 6 bases and 5 bases, there was a span of 14 bases.